These T cell receptor beta chains were read from a single sample in a study of Graves' ophthalmopathy and Graves' hyperthyroidism. Each CDR3 protein gets one entry after TCRdb re-called the multiplex PCR reads with MiXCR. The sample lists 620,000 or so distinct CDR3 sequences; about a fifth were seen once. Sequences were obtained from peripheral blood. The source is a woman aged 18-29 years with stable Graves' hyperthyroidism. Some clones in this sample may be carry-over from other donors' samples. The CDR3 runs from the conserved cysteine through the conserved F or W. The D gene is left open where the match is weak. Only part of the rows carry a size: once, few, many, or a class if the clone is expanded.

abundance: many; v_gene: TRBV6-1; d_gene: .; j_gene: TRBJ1-2; CDR3nt: TGTGCCAGCAGTGAAGCAGGGTATGGCTACACCTTC; CDR3aa: CASSEAGYGYTF
abundance: many; v_gene: TRBV6-2/TRBV6-3; d_gene: TRBD1; j_gene: TRBJ1-5; CDR3nt: TGTGCCAGCAGTATCCCCCTGACAGGGATCAATCAGCCCCAGCATTTT; CDR3aa: CASSIPLTGINQPQHF
abundance: few; v_gene: TRBV24-1; d_gene: .; j_gene: TRBJ2-2; CDR3nt: TGTGCCACCAGTGAGGGGTCCGGGGAGCTGTTTTTT; CDR3aa: CATSEGSGELFF
abundance: .; v_gene: TRBV6-1; d_gene: .; j_gene: TRBJ1-5; CDR3nt: TGTGCCAGCAGTGAATTTATTGATCAGCCCCAGCATTTT; CDR3aa: CASSEFIDQPQHF
abundance: .; v_gene: TRBV6-4; d_gene: TRBD2; j_gene: TRBJ2-2; CDR3nt: TGTGCCAGCAGTGACTCAAGCGGGACCGTCACCGGGGAGCTGTTTTTT; CDR3aa: CASSDSSGTVTGELFF
abundance: many; v_gene: TRBV27; d_gene: .; j_gene: TRBJ2-5; CDR3nt: TGTGCCAGCCTAAGAGTGGGGGAGACCCAGTACTTC; CDR3aa: CASLRVGETQYF
abundance: many; v_gene: TRBV5-1; d_gene: .; j_gene: TRBJ2-2; CDR3nt: TGCGCCAGCAGCTCGTTCATCACCGGGGAGCTGTTTTTT; CDR3aa: CASSSFITGELFF
abundance: .; v_gene: TRBV28; d_gene: .; j_gene: TRBJ2-5; CDR3nt: TGTGCCAGCAGTCGAGCATCGGGGGAGACCCAGTACTTC; CDR3aa: CASSRASGETQYF
abundance: few; v_gene: TRBV30; d_gene: .; j_gene: TRBJ1-5; CDR3nt: TGTGCCTGGAGTGGCCAGGTTCTTAGCAATCAGCCCCAGCATTTT; CDR3aa: CAWSGQVLSNQPQHF
abundance: many; v_gene: TRBV11-2; d_gene: .; j_gene: TRBJ2-7; CDR3nt: TGTGCCAGCAGCTCGTCTAGGGGACTTTACTACGAGCAGTACTTC; CDR3aa: CASSSSRGLYYEQYF
abundance: few; v_gene: TRBV12-3/TRBV12-4; d_gene: .; j_gene: TRBJ2-5; CDR3nt: TGTGCCAGCAGTTTATGGACAGCCCAAGAGACCCAGTACTTC; CDR3aa: CASSLWTAQETQYF
abundance: .; v_gene: TRBV19; d_gene: .; j_gene: TRBJ1-2; CDR3nt: TGTGCCAGTAGTCAGTACTATGGCTACACCTTC; CDR3aa: CASSQYYGYTF
abundance: .; v_gene: TRBV28; d_gene: .; j_gene: TRBJ1-5; CDR3nt: TGTGCCAGCAGTCATCAGGGGCGGCAGAATCAGCCCCAGCATTTT; CDR3aa: CASSHQGRQNQPQHF
abundance: .; v_gene: TRBV7-3; d_gene: TRBD1; j_gene: TRBJ2-7; CDR3nt: TGTGCCAGCAGATCGCGGACAGGGCGTTACGAGCAGTACTTC; CDR3aa: CASRSRTGRYEQYF
abundance: few; v_gene: TRBV29-1; d_gene: .; j_gene: TRBJ2-5; CDR3nt: TGCAGCGTTGTAAGGGGTGGAGAGACCCAGTACTTC; CDR3aa: CSVVRGGETQYF
abundance: few; v_gene: TRBV28; d_gene: .; j_gene: TRBJ1-2; CDR3nt: TGTGCCAGCAGTTTCGACCCCAAGGGAAACTATGGCTACACCTTC; CDR3aa: CASSFDPKGNYGYTF
abundance: many; v_gene: TRBV5-1; d_gene: .; j_gene: TRBJ1-2; CDR3nt: TGCGCCAGCAGCTTGGCCTTGGGACTTAACTATGGCTACACCTTC; CDR3aa: CASSLALGLNYGYTF
abundance: once; v_gene: TRBV25-1; d_gene: .; j_gene: TRBJ2-7; CDR3nt: TGTGCCAGCTCACCCAACAGGGAGGTCGAGCAGTACTTC; CDR3aa: CASSPNREVEQYF
abundance: many; v_gene: TRBV4-2; d_gene: TRBD2; j_gene: TRBJ2-7; CDR3nt: TGTGCCAGCAGCCAGGAAGCCAGACTAGCCGGATCCTACGAGCAGTACTTC; CDR3aa: CASSQEARLAGSYEQYF
abundance: once; v_gene: TRBV20-1; d_gene: .; j_gene: TRBJ2-7; CDR3nt: TGCAGTGCTAGAGATTTGGCAGGTTCTATTATTTACGAGCAGTACTTC; CDR3aa: CSARDLAGSIIYEQYF
abundance: few; v_gene: TRBV30; d_gene: .; j_gene: TRBJ2-7; CDR3nt: TGTGCCTGGAGTCCATACGTTGGGCCGACCTACGAGCAGTACTTC; CDR3aa: CAWSPYVGPTYEQYF
abundance: many; v_gene: TRBV20-1; d_gene: .; j_gene: TRBJ1-2; CDR3nt: TGCAGTGCTAGGGGACGAGTCGAGGTCTCCCGACGCTATGGCTACACCTTC; CDR3aa: CSARGRVEVSRRYGYTF
abundance: many; v_gene: TRBV6-5; d_gene: TRBD1; j_gene: TRBJ1-6; CDR3nt: TGTGCCAGCAGTTACCGCGACAGGGGATTAACCCTCCACTTT; CDR3aa: CASSYRDRGLTLHF
abundance: many; v_gene: TRBV19; d_gene: .; j_gene: TRBJ2-5; CDR3nt: TGTGCCAGTAGTATGAACGTGGGCGAGACCCAGTACTTC; CDR3aa: CASSMNVGETQYF
abundance: few; v_gene: TRBV12-3/TRBV12-4; d_gene: TRBD1; j_gene: TRBJ2-2; CDR3nt: TGTGCCAGCAGTTTATACAGGGGGCTCTACAAGGGCACCGGGGAGCTGTTTTTT; CDR3aa: CASSLYRGLYKGTGELFF
abundance: many; v_gene: TRBV6-1; d_gene: TRBD1; j_gene: TRBJ1-2; CDR3nt: TGTGCCAGCAGTAAAACCCCGGGACAGGGGATGGGGAACTATGGCTACACCTTC; CDR3aa: CASSKTPGQGMGNYGYTF
abundance: many; v_gene: TRBV20-1; d_gene: .; j_gene: TRBJ2-7; CDR3nt: TGCAGTGCTAGGAGACAGGAATTCTCCTACGAGCAGTACTTC; CDR3aa: CSARRQEFSYEQYF
abundance: many; v_gene: TRBV6-1; d_gene: TRBD1; j_gene: TRBJ1-5; CDR3nt: TGTGCCAGCAGTGAACGGACAGGGGATTTTCGGAGGGGCAATCAGCCCCAGCATTTT; CDR3aa: CASSERTGDFRRGNQPQHF
abundance: many; v_gene: TRBV11-2; d_gene: TRBD1; j_gene: TRBJ2-2; CDR3nt: TGTGCCAGCAGGACCGGGACAGGGGGCAACACCGGGGAGCTGTTTTTT; CDR3aa: CASRTGTGGNTGELFF
abundance: .; v_gene: TRBV6-1; d_gene: .; j_gene: TRBJ2-7; CDR3nt: TGTGCCAGCAGTCGACGTGGCGTTACGGGTATCCACGAGCAGTACTTC; CDR3aa: CASSRRGVTGIHEQYF
abundance: .; v_gene: TRBV6-2/TRBV6-3; d_gene: .; j_gene: TRBJ1-1; CDR3nt: TGTGCCAGCAGTTACGTAGGAAAAACTGAAGCTTTCTTT; CDR3aa: CASSYVGKTEAFF
abundance: .; v_gene: TRBV12-3/TRBV12-4; d_gene: .; j_gene: TRBJ1-5; CDR3nt: TGTGCCAGCAACCCAACCGATGCCATCAATCAGCCCCAGCATTTT; CDR3aa: CASNPTDAINQPQHF
abundance: .; v_gene: TRBV4-1; d_gene: .; j_gene: TRBJ2-5; CDR3nt: TGCGCCAGCAGCCAAGGCCCCGCGACTAGAAACCCAACCCAGTACTTC; CDR3aa: CASSQGPATRNPTQYF
abundance: few; v_gene: TRBV7-3; d_gene: TRBD2; j_gene: TRBJ2-2; CDR3nt: TGTGCCAGCAGCTTGGCTAGCGGAACCGGGGAGCTGTTTTTT; CDR3aa: CASSLASGTGELFF
abundance: few; v_gene: TRBV6-1; d_gene: TRBD1; j_gene: TRBJ1-1; CDR3nt: TGTGCCAGCAGTGGACCAGGGGGCATGAACACTGAAGCTTTCTTT; CDR3aa: CASSGPGGMNTEAFF
abundance: .; v_gene: TRBV6-1; d_gene: .; j_gene: TRBJ1-6; CDR3nt: TGTGCCAGCAAAAGGGGTAATTCACCCCTCCACTTT; CDR3aa: CASKRGNSPLHF
abundance: many; v_gene: TRBV9; d_gene: .; j_gene: TRBJ2-2; CDR3nt: TGTGCCAGCAGCGACAGCCCCGGGGAGCTGTTTTTT; CDR3aa: CASSDSPGELFF
abundance: many; v_gene: TRBV6-1; d_gene: TRBD1; j_gene: TRBJ1-2; CDR3nt: TGTGCCAGCAGTGAAGCCCCGGGACAGAGTTATGGCTACACCTTC; CDR3aa: CASSEAPGQSYGYTF
abundance: many; v_gene: TRBV18; d_gene: TRBD1; j_gene: TRBJ2-5; CDR3nt: TGTGCCAGCTCACCACCGACAGGGGGCGCAGAAGAGACCCAGTACTTC; CDR3aa: CASSPPTGGAEETQYF
abundance: .; v_gene: TRBV7-2; d_gene: .; j_gene: TRBJ2-7; CDR3nt: TGTGCCAGCAGCTTACCCCAGTCCTACGAGCAGTACTTC; CDR3aa: CASSLPQSYEQYF
abundance: few; v_gene: TRBV11-1; d_gene: TRBD1; j_gene: TRBJ1-2; CDR3nt: TGTGCCAGCAGCTTAGTAGGGACAGGGGGCGGCTATGGCTACACCTTC; CDR3aa: CASSLVGTGGGYGYTF
abundance: few; v_gene: TRBV2; d_gene: .; j_gene: TRBJ2-7; CDR3nt: TGTGCCAGCAGTGGGTACTTCACCTACGAGCAGTACTTC; CDR3aa: CASSGYFTYEQYF
abundance: many; v_gene: TRBV3-1; d_gene: .; j_gene: TRBJ2-5; CDR3nt: TGTGCCAGCAGCCAAGATGTGGGGGGCCGAGAGACCCAGTACTTC; CDR3aa: CASSQDVGGRETQYF
abundance: many; v_gene: TRBV27; d_gene: TRBD1; j_gene: TRBJ2-5; CDR3nt: TGTGCCAGCAGTTCTAATTTTTTCGGACAGGGGGGGGAGACCCAGTACTTC; CDR3aa: CASSSNFFGQGGETQYF
abundance: .; v_gene: TRBV6-5; d_gene: TRBD1; j_gene: TRBJ2-5; CDR3nt: TGTGCCAGCAGTTCGGACAGGGGGCCGCAAGAGACCAAGTACTTC; CDR3aa: CASSSDRGPQETKYF
abundance: .; v_gene: TRBV12-3/TRBV12-4; d_gene: .; j_gene: TRBJ1-2; CDR3nt: TGTGCCAGCAGTCCTACGGCCGGGACTCGCTATGGCTACACCTTC; CDR3aa: CASSPTAGTRYGYTF
abundance: .; v_gene: TRBV27; d_gene: .; j_gene: TRBJ1-1; CDR3nt: TGTGCCAGTGTTGGGAGTACTGAAGCTTTCTTT; CDR3aa: CASVGSTEAFF
abundance: few; v_gene: TRBV18; d_gene: .; j_gene: TRBJ2-5; CDR3nt: TGTGCCAGCTCACCACGACCGGGCCCTCAAGAGACCCAGTACTTC; CDR3aa: CASSPRPGPQETQYF
abundance: .; v_gene: TRBV13; d_gene: .; j_gene: TRBJ2-5; CDR3nt: TGTGCCAGCAGCCACGGAGACCCCGATACCCAGTACTTC; CDR3aa: CASSHGDPDTQYF
abundance: many; v_gene: TRBV7-2; d_gene: .; j_gene: TRBJ2-7; CDR3nt: TGTGCCAGCAGCGGGCACTACGAGCAGTACTTC; CDR3aa: CASSGHYEQYF
abundance: many; v_gene: TRBV10-2; d_gene: .; j_gene: TRBJ2-7; CDR3nt: TGCGCCAGCAGTGAGTCGAGGGCGACCTACGAGCAGTACTTC; CDR3aa: CASSESRATYEQYF
abundance: .; v_gene: TRBV5-6; d_gene: TRBD1; j_gene: TRBJ2-7; CDR3nt: TGTGCCAGCAGCTACGACAGGGTTGAAACCTACGAGCAGTACTTC; CDR3aa: CASSYDRVETYEQYF
abundance: few; v_gene: TRBV19; d_gene: .; j_gene: TRBJ1-5; CDR3nt: TGTGCCAGTAAAACCTACGCACCTATCAATCAGCCCCAGCATTTT; CDR3aa: CASKTYAPINQPQHF
abundance: .; v_gene: TRBV29-1; d_gene: TRBD1; j_gene: TRBJ2-4; CDR3nt: TGCAGCGCCCGACCGACAGGGACCGACAGCAAAAACATTCAGTACTTC; CDR3aa: CSARPTGTDSKNIQYF
abundance: .; v_gene: TRBV5-1; d_gene: .; j_gene: TRBJ2-3; CDR3nt: TGCGCCAGCAGCCCCCGGGTCGACACCACAGATACGCAGTATTTT; CDR3aa: CASSPRVDTTDTQYF
abundance: many; v_gene: TRBV5-6; d_gene: .; j_gene: TRBJ2-7; CDR3nt: TGTGCCAGCAGCTCCCCATCCGGGACGGACCCTTCCGGACCCTACGAGCAGTACTTC; CDR3aa: CASSSPSGTDPSGPYEQYF
abundance: .; v_gene: TRBV3-1; d_gene: TRBD2; j_gene: TRBJ2-5; CDR3nt: TGTGCCACCCGCCAGACTAGCGGATTTCAAGAGACCCAGTACTTC; CDR3aa: CATRQTSGFQETQYF
abundance: many; v_gene: TRBV7-9; d_gene: TRBD2; j_gene: TRBJ2-5; CDR3nt: TGTGCCAGCAGCCAGACTAGCGGGGGGCAAGAGACCCAGTACTTC; CDR3aa: CASSQTSGGQETQYF
abundance: many; v_gene: TRBV28; d_gene: .; j_gene: TRBJ2-7; CDR3nt: TGTGCCAGCAGTTTAAGAGGGAGCAGGTACGAGCAGTACTTC; CDR3aa: CASSLRGSRYEQYF